Listed here are 23 T cell receptor beta chains from one sample, sequenced in a study of blood T cells in healthy people across ages. For the second PCR, which ran for roughly 7 to 11 cycles, a sample-barcoded 5' primer and a J-beta primer mix were used. TCRdb reanalysed the 5' RACE reads using MiXCR and keeps one entry per CDR3 protein. The sample contains 600,000 to 800,000 distinct CDR3 sequences, roughly 21% of which appear only once. Sequenced material: blood. The receptor source for this set is a man in his sixties or seventies in good health.

CDR3 residues: CASSPLQGPGTQYF. CDR3 sequence (DNA): TGTGCCAGCTCACCACTTCAGGGTCCGGGGACCCAGTACTTC. The chain is built from TRBV18 and TRBJ2-5; D perhaps matches TRBD1 (5 bases). The CDR3 consists of 14 residues. The V gene lost 1 base and the J gene lost 7 bases, with 13 bases spanning the gap. Germline V gene lookup returns CDR1 KGHSH and CDR2 LQKENI.

The table lists this clonotype with a few counts. As DNA, the CDR3 is TGTGCCAGTAGCAGGGACAGGGGGAGGGATGAGCAGTTCTTC. Its translation is CASSRDRGRDEQFF. This sequence joins TRBV19 and TRBJ2-1; TRBD1 agrees at 11 bases. This CDR3 has 14 amino acids. J gave up 8 bases and V 6 bases, and 6 bases lay outside the gene matches. Germline V gene lookup returns CDR1 LNHDA and CDR2 SQIVND (reference sequence).

The CDR3: CASRGTRGPYNEQFF. The CDR3 bases are TGTGCCAGCAGGGGGACTAGAGGCCCCTACAATGAGCAGTTCTTC. The rearrangement links TRBV7-2 to TRBJ2-1; 8 positions match TRBD2. Germline V gene data show CDR1 as SGHTA and CDR2 as FQGNSA. The trim removed 6 bases at V and 2 bases at J, leaving 6 bases unmatched. The CDR3 loop spans 15 amino acids. Variable domain in full (rest from reference TRBV7-2 and TRBJ2-1): GAGVSQSPSNKVTEKGKDVELRCDPISGHTALYWYRQSLGQGLEFLIYFQGNSAPDKSGLPSDRFSAERTGGSVSTLTIQRTQQEDSAVYLCASRGTRGPYNEQFFGPGTRLTVL.

The genes are TRBV6-1 and TRBJ1-1; D remains ambiguous. This CDR3 contains 11 residues. V lost 7 bases and J 6 bases, leaving 9 bases between the germline ends. Germline CDR1 MNHNS, CDR2 SASEGT. CDR3 sequence (DNA): TGTGCCAGCAAATTGGAGCCTGAAGCTTTCTTT. Protein: CASKLEPEAFF.

Many counts were recorded for this clonotype. The chain joins TRBV24-1 to TRBJ2-3; D remains ambiguous. V lost 9 bases, J lost 0 bases, and 6 bases lay in between. This CDR3 spans 12 amino acids. The V gene's germline CDR1 is KGHDR and CDR2 SFDVKD. The CDR3 sequence: CATRSSTDTQYF. CDR3 coding DNA: TGTGCCACCCGTTCCAGCACAGATACGCAGTATTTT.

In its sample, this clonotype was seen a few times. CDR3 protein: CASSPFKQGSYGYTF. The CDR3 nucleotides read TGCGCCAGCAGCCCTTTTAAACAGGGAAGCTATGGCTACACCTTC. V is TRBV4-1 and J is TRBJ1-2, with D possibly TRBD1 on 6 matching bases. CDR3 length equals 15 residues. Germline V lookup: CDR1 MGHRA, CDR2 YSYEKL. V was clipped by 4 bases and J by 4 bases, with 16 bases between them.

This clonotype was found a few times. The chain's CDR3 is CASSLGQGVRMNTEAFF. The CDR3 region has the DNA TGTGCCAGCAGCTTAGGGCAGGGAGTCCGAATGAACACTGAAGCTTTCTTT. The chain has TRBV7-9 and TRBJ1-1; a weak D match, TRBD1 (5 bases). V was trimmed by 1 base and J by 0 bases, leaving 15 bases between them. The CDR3 covers 17 residues. Looked up from germline, CDR1 is SEHNR and CDR2 is FQNEAQ (reference sequence).

The chain carries TRBV6-2 or TRBV6-3 and TRBJ2-3; 7 bases are shared with TRBD2. This CDR3 contains 17 residues. With 0 bases clipped from V and 2 bases from J, the junction kept 8 bases outside the gene matches. CDR1 and CDR2 from the germline V gene are MNHEY and SVGEGT. CDR3 sequence (DNA): TGTGCCAGCAGTTACTCCGGGACTACCGATTTCACAGATACGCAGTATTTT. It is translated as CASSYSGTTDFTDTQYF.

This clonotype turned up a few times. The J gene is TRBJ2-5, the V gene TRBV27; D might be TRBD1 or TRBD2, each matching 5 bases. The better agreement between TRBJ2-7 and the DNA end casts doubt on the J call. Germline V gene lookup returns CDR1 MNHEY and CDR2 SMNVEV (reference sequence). CDR3 length: 17 residues. The CDR3 DNA reads as TGTGCCAGCAGTTTATCGTGGGGCAGCGGAATATCCTACGAGCAGTACTTC. Protein: CASSLSWGSGISYEQYF.

The chain joins TRBV9 to TRBJ2-7; 7 nucleotides line up with TRBD2. The ends lost 4 bases at V and 7 bases at J; junction bases unmatched: 20. The CDR3 spans 17 residues. Germline loops: CDR1 SGDLS, CDR2 YYNGEE. CDR3: CASSSEERLGTIGEQYF. CDR3 nucleotide sequence: TGTGCCAGCAGCTCAGAAGAACGATTAGGGACTATCGGGGAGCAGTACTTC. The entire variable domain, with the rest obtained from reference TRBV9 and TRBJ2-7, is as follows: DSGVTQTPKHLITATGQRVTLRCSPRSGDLSVYWYQQSLDQGLQFLIQYYNGEERAKGNILERFSAQQFPDLHSELNLSSLELGDSALYFCASSSEERLGTIGEQYFGPGTRLTVT.

This clonotype was seen many times. V is TRBV11-2 and J is TRBJ1-6, with D possibly TRBD1 on 5 matching bases. In germline, CDR1 is SGHAT, CDR2 FQNNGV. Trimming took off 1 base at V and 7 bases at J, with 11 bases between the two ends. The CDR3 runs to 15 residues. The DNA of the CDR3 is TGTGCCAGCAGCTTAGGTGGGACCCTGAATTCACCCCTCCACTTT. Its protein product is CASSLGGTLNSPLHF.

The table lists this clonotype with a few counts. J is TRBJ2-1 and V is TRBV5-1; 9 bases map to TRBD2. Looked up from germline, CDR1 is SGHRS and CDR2 is YFSETQ. CDR3 length: 17 amino acids. V was clipped by 0 bases and J by 6 bases; unmatched bases: 10. CDR3 nucleotide sequence: TGCGCCAGCAGCTTGGGAAGAGCGCGGGGGGGCCTCAATGAGCAGTTCTTC. It translates to CASSLGRARGGLNEQFF. The full variable domain, completed using reference TRBV5-1 and TRBJ2-1, is KAGVTQTPRYLIKTRGQQVTLSCSPISGHRSVSWYQQTPGQGLQFLFEYFSETQRNKGNFPGRFSGRQFSNSRSEMNVSTLELGDSALYLCASSLGRARGGLNEQFFGPGTRLTVL.

The table lists this clonotype with a few counts. The J gene is TRBJ2-5, the V gene TRBV6-5, with D possibly matching TRBD1 (6 bases). V lost 0 bases and J lost 4, with 12 bases in between. The CDR3 totals 15 residues. Germline CDR1 and CDR2: MNHEY and SVGAGI. The CDR3 here is CASSYSSLQGETQYF. The CDR3 region has the DNA TGTGCCAGCAGTTACTCGAGTTTACAGGGAGAGACCCAGTACTTC.

This clonotype was observed a single time. The chain recombines TRBV6-1 with TRBJ2-7; 10 nucleotides match TRBD1. Germline-derived CDR1 and CDR2 are MNHNS and SASEGT. V trimming: 3 bases; J trimming: 2 bases; junction bases outside the gene matches: 1. This CDR3 has 14 residues. DNA for the CDR3: TGTGCCAGCAGTGATGGGACAGGGGCCTACGAGCAGTACTTC. Amino acids: CASSDGTGAYEQYF.

There are many counts of this clonotype. This chain links TRBV29-1 with TRBJ2-1, with TRBD1 matching over 9 bases. Germline V CDR1 and CDR2: SQVTM, ANQGSEA. The CDR3 spans 15 residues. The V and J ends lost 0 bases and 7 bases, in that order; junction bases with no gene match: 7. The CDR3: CSVEDGTGKTNEQFF. CDR3 sequence (DNA): TGCAGCGTTGAAGACGGGACAGGGAAAACGAATGAGCAGTTCTTC.

This clonotype came up a few times. The chain joins TRBV28 to TRBJ2-7; TRBD2 aligns across 11 bases. CDR1 and CDR2 (germline): MDHEN, SYDVKM. The CDR3 is 15 residues long. V was clipped by 8 bases and J by 7 bases; unmatched bases: 13. CDR3 in amino acids: CASVPPLAGGREQYF. In DNA form, the CDR3 reads TGTGCCAGCGTCCCCCCTCTAGCGGGAGGTCGGGAGCAGTACTTC.

The CDR3 reads CASRLSGTGVTYEQYF. The CDR3, as DNA: TGTGCCAGCAGACTGTCCGGGACAGGGGTTACCTACGAGCAGTACTTC. The J gene is TRBJ2-5, the V gene TRBV27, with 10 positions matching TRBD1. With the DNA end fitting TRBJ2-7 better, the J assignment may be wrong. The CDR3 sequence is 16 residues long. Germline values: CDR1 MNHEY, CDR2 SMNVEV (reference sequence).

This clonotype has only a few counts. The chain employs TRBV29-1 and TRBJ1-3, with D tentatively TRBD1 (5 bases). Germline V gene lookup returns CDR1 SQVTM and CDR2 ANQGSEA. V lost 1 base and J 16 bases, leaving 14 bases between the germline ends. The CDR3 contains 11 residues. CDR3 protein: CSVEGPGPKYF. CDR3 nucleotides: TGCAGCGTTGAAGGTCCGGGACCTAAGTATTTT.

This clonotype has more than one count but fewer than ten. The V and J genes are TRBV9 and TRBJ2-2, with a possible D match to TRBD2 (7 bases). Germline assignment: CDR1 SGDLS and CDR2 YYNGEE. The CDR3 is 15 residues long. V was pared by 2 bases and J by 6 bases, with 14 bases between. The CDR3 coding sequence is TGTGCCAGCAGCGTGGGGGCGGGAGTTTCCGGGGAGCTGTTTTTT. It yields the protein CASSVGAGVSGELFF.

This clonotype was recorded a few times. The chain recombines TRBV12-3 or TRBV12-4 with TRBJ2-1; 12 nucleotides line up with TRBD2. This CDR3 contains 14 residues. J was trimmed by 5 bases and V by 8 bases; bases with no gene match: 4. The CDR3 loop reads CASPSGRVDNEQFF. The CDR3 DNA is TGTGCCAGCCCTAGCGGGAGGGTTGACAATGAGCAGTTCTTC.

In this sample, this clonotype turned up a few times. V gene TRBV2 combines with J gene TRBJ1-5; D remains ambiguous. Trimming shortened V by 2 bases and J by 6 bases, and 11 bases separated the two germline ends. In germline, CDR1 is SNHLY, CDR2 FYNNEI. The length of the CDR3 is 14 residues. CDR3 sequence: CASSEWGGVQPQHF. Here the CDR3 DNA reads TGTGCCAGCAGTGAATGGGGTGGGGTTCAGCCCCAGCATTTT.

This clonotype was seen only a few times. The V call is TRBV11-2, the J call TRBJ1-4, with D possibly matching TRBD1 (6 bases). Per the germline V gene, CDR1 is SGHAT and CDR2 is FQNNGV. The CDR3 is 15 amino acids. V was shortened by 5 bases and J by 8 bases, with 18 bases between the two germline ends. The CDR3 loop is CASSRGGTNPEKLFF. CDR3 nucleotides: TGTGCCAGCAGCCGAGGGGGGACAAATCCGGAAAAACTGTTTTTT.

This clonotype appeared a few times. The rearrangement joins TRBV6-1 to TRBJ2-5, with D perhaps TRBD2 (6 bases). CDR1 and CDR2 from the germline V gene are MNHNS and SASEGT. The CDR3 is 15 residues long. The V and J ends lost 4 bases and 2 bases respectively, with 14 bases between them. CDR3 protein: CASSVHSGAQETQYF. CDR3 DNA sequence: TGTGCCAGCAGTGTCCATAGCGGCGCACAAGAGACCCAGTACTTC.